A single sample gave rise to the 31 T cell receptor beta chains below, sequenced in a study of shared clonotypes between healthy human individuals. Method: immunoSEQ multiplex PCR; TCRdb's copy keeps in-frame clones and lacks some. The repertoire holds about 500,000 clones, over 60% seen once, with 9.5% to 15% in the top ten. Sequencing used PBMCs. The receptors originated from a woman aged 35 to 49 in good health. Some clones in this sample may be carry-over from other donors' samples.

The chain joins TRBV10-2 to TRBJ1-5, with 8 bases fitting TRBD1. Germline trimming cut 8 bases from V and 6 bases from J; bases unmatched to any gene: 9. The V gene's germline CDR1 is WSHSY and CDR2 SAAADI. The CDR3 loop spans 14 amino acids. CDR3 amino acids: CASRGTGEGQPQHF. CDR3 in DNA: TGCGCCAGCCGAGGGACAGGAGAAGGTCAGCCCCAGCATTTT.

This clone was found a few times. Other nucleotide sequences from this sample produce the same CDR3. V gene TRBV14 combines with J gene TRBJ2-7, with 8 bases aligning to TRBD1. Germline V lookup: CDR1 SGHDN, CDR2 FVKESK. This CDR3 spans 15 amino acids. V was clipped by 2 bases and J by 4 bases; unmatched bases: 7. CDR3 DNA: TGTGCCAGCAGCCAATTGACAGGGGCCTTGTACGAGCAGTACTTC. The encoded protein is CASSQLTGALYEQYF.

This chain links TRBV7-3 with TRBJ2-3; 14 bases map to TRBD2. The V gene's germline CDR1 is SGHTA and CDR2 FQGTGA. J lost 6 bases, V lost 5 bases, and 4 bases had no gene match. The CDR3 is made up of 15 amino acids. Here the CDR3 reads CASSLGLAGADTQYF. CDR3 coding DNA: TGTGCCAGCAGCCTGGGACTAGCGGGAGCGGATACGCAGTATTTT.

Details on this clone: With a far larger clone one base away, a read error is the likely cause. The chain uses TRBV7-9 and TRBJ1-2, with a tentative D call TRBD1 (5 bases). Trimming stripped 5 bases from V and 7 bases from J, with 29 bases between. From germline, CDR1 is SEHNR and CDR2 FQNEAQ (reference sequence). There are 18 residues in the CDR3. As DNA, the CDR3 is TGTGCCAGCAGCCGACCTCCTGGGACCTCCACCACACTGGGTGGCTACACCTTC. This translates into CASSRPPGTSTTLGGYTF.

The chain has TRBV28 and TRBJ2-5; 7 nucleotides agree with TRBD2. Germline trimming cut 5 bases from V and 4 bases from J; bases unmatched to any gene: 7. Germline V gene sequence: CDR1 MDHEN, CDR2 SYDVKM. There are 14 residues in the CDR3. CDR3 sequence reads: CASSGRGGRETQYF. CDR3 DNA: TGTGCCAGCAGTGGGAGGGGCGGGAGAGAGACCCAGTACTTC.

The chain joins TRBV15 to TRBJ2-6; no reliable D call. The CDR3 length is 13 residues. CDR1 and CDR2 from the germline V gene are LNHNV and YYDKDF (reference sequence). Deletions cut 1 base from V and 4 bases from J, with 2 bases between. As DNA, the CDR3 is TGTGCCACCAGCAGAGGGGGGGCCAACGTCCTGACTTTC. Its translation is CATSRGGANVLTF.

Turning to this clone: A read error may be the cause here, since a much bigger clone is one base away. V and J are TRBV7-6 and TRBJ1-5; D remains ambiguous. This CDR3 contains 13 residues. Germline V gives CDR1 SGHVS, CDR2 FNYEAQ. The V gene lost 5 bases and the J gene lost 0 bases, with 5 bases spanning the gap. CDR3 DNA sequence: TGTGCCAGCAGCCAGAATAGCAATCAGCCCCAGCATTTT. Its protein is CASSQNSNQPQHF.

The chain links TRBV6-5 to TRBJ2-7, with TRBD1 as a possible D gene (5 bases). Trimming left V 4 bases short and J 0 bases short, with 10 bases between. The CDR3 extends over 14 amino acids. The V gene's germline CDR1 is MNHEY and CDR2 SVGAGI. Here the CDR3 reads CASSWGGASYEQYF. As DNA, the CDR3 is TGTGCCAGCAGTTGGGGCGGAGCCTCCTACGAGCAGTACTTC.

The genes are TRBV10-2 and TRBJ2-6, with 7 bases identical to TRBD1. The CDR3 is 16 residues long. From germline, CDR1 is WSHSY and CDR2 SAAADI. V trimming: 3 bases; J trimming: 2 bases; junction bases outside the gene matches: 4. DNA of the CDR3: TGCGCCAGCAGTGACCAGGGGGAACCTGGGGCCAACGTCCTGACTTTC. Protein sequence: CASSDQGEPGANVLTF.

Remarks on this clone: The same CDR3 also results from other DNA sequences found in this sample. This chain joins TRBV6-5 and TRBJ1-2, with 8 bases lining up with TRBD1. Germline CDR1 MNHEY, CDR2 SVGAGI. Trimming at V came to 6 bases and at J to 4 bases, leaving 4 bases not matched to a gene. The CDR3 has 13 amino acids. The CDR3 protein is CASRKGQGYGYTF. In DNA form, the CDR3 reads TGTGCCAGCAGAAAAGGACAGGGCTATGGCTACACCTTC.

This clone has a count of ten or more. The same CDR3 arises from other DNA sequences in this sample as well. This chain connects TRBV28 to TRBJ1-1; possible D gene TRBD1, 6 bases. This CDR3 spans 16 amino acids. The germline CDR1 and CDR2 sequences are MDHEN and SYDVKM. The V end was cut by 6 bases, the J end by 2 bases, with 19 bases between. The CDR3 DNA reads as TGTGCCAGCAGCCTCAAATTCACAGGGCATAACACTGAAGCTTTCTTT. Protein: CASSLKFTGHNTEAFF.

The chain has TRBV29-1 and TRBJ2-5; weak D call: TRBD2 (6 bases). The V gene's germline CDR1 is SQVTM and CDR2 ANQGSEA. The CDR3 contains 13 residues. Trimming cost V 2 bases and J 5 bases, with 12 bases left between them. DNA for the CDR3: TGCAGCGTTGAAACCCGGAGGGGTGAGACCCAGTACTTC. Translated: CSVETRRGETQYF.

This clone appeared a few times. The rearrangement joins TRBV27 to TRBJ2-7, with 10 bases lining up with TRBD2. Germline loops: CDR1 MNHEY, CDR2 SMNVEV (reference sequence). CDR3 size: 14 residues. V lost 2 bases and J lost 8; bases outside the gene matches: 6. The CDR3, as DNA: TGTGCCAGCAGTTTAAGAGCTAGCGGGAGTAAGCAGTACTTC. Amino acids: CASSLRASGSKQYF.

The chain combines TRBV11-2 with TRBJ2-7; D possibly corresponds to TRBD2 (7 bases). V was clipped by 1 base and J by 6 bases, with 16 bases between them. The CDR3 covers 15 residues. CDR1 and CDR2 from the germline V gene are SGHAT and FQNNGV. DNA for the CDR3: TGTGCCAGCAGCTTAGGGGGGGGCGCTACACTCGAGCAGTACTTC. This sequence encodes CASSLGGGATLEQYF.

This chain uses TRBV27 with TRBJ1-2; D is uncertain. V lost 4 bases and J lost 4, with 16 bases in between. There are 15 residues in the CDR3. CDR1 MNHEY and CDR2 SMNVEV come from the germline V gene (reference sequence). The CDR3 spells CASSSRDFNLYGYTF. CDR3 coding DNA: TGTGCCAGCAGTTCACGGGATTTTAACCTCTATGGCTACACCTTC.

This clone occurred a few times. V is TRBV11-2 and J is TRBJ2-2; D may be TRBD1 (6 bases). The CDR3 extends over 14 amino acids. V was pared by 5 bases and J by 7 bases, with 14 bases between. Germline CDR1 reads SGHAT; CDR2 reads FQNNGV. The CDR3 bases are TGTGCCAGCAGCCCTACAGGGTTCGGCGGGGAGCTGTTTTTT. It yields the protein CASSPTGFGGELFF. Looking up the rest from reference TRBV11-2 and TRBJ2-2 gives the full variable domain: EAGVAQSPRYKIIEKRQSVAFWCNPISGHATLYWYQQILGQGPKLLIQFQNNGVVDDSQLPKDRFSAERLKGVDSTLKIQPAKLEDSAVYLCASSPTGFGGELFFGEGSRLTVL.

This clone came up a few times. This may stem from a read error, because a much larger clone lies one nucleotide away. Other DNA sequences in this sample translate to the same CDR3. The chain has TRBV28 and TRBJ1-4; D not resolved. Germline V gene data show CDR1 as MDHEN and CDR2 as SYDVKM. The CDR3 runs to 13 residues. DNA of the CDR3: TGTGCCAGCAGACAATACAGCGGAATAAAACTGTTCTTT. Translating gives CASRQYSGIKLFF.

This chain connects TRBV18 to TRBJ1-3; maybe TRBD1 (6 bases). This CDR3 spans 16 amino acids. The germline V gene encodes CDR1 KGHSH and CDR2 LQKENI. Trimming left V 4 bases short and J 2 bases short, with 15 bases between. Here the CDR3 DNA reads TGTGCCAGCTCACTAAACAGGGTGAGGACTGGAAACACCATATATTTT. It is translated as CASSLNRVRTGNTIYF.

This chain connects TRBV9 to TRBJ2-7, with 9 positions matching TRBD1. J gave up 6 bases and V 3 bases, and 10 bases lay outside the gene matches. CDR3 length: 15 amino acids. CDR1 is SGDLS, CDR2 YYNGEE, per germline. For the CDR3, the DNA is TGTGCCAGCAGCGCGGGGGGACAGGGTGGACGCGAGCAGTACTTC. Translation gives CASSAGGQGGREQYF.

This clone was seen once. Possible read error: a much larger clone is one base away. Other DNA sequences from this sample encode an identical CDR3 as well. This chain links TRBV30 with TRBJ2-7, with D tentatively TRBD1 (5 bases). This CDR3 region has 11 residues. Germline V CDR1 and CDR2: GTSNPN, SVGIG (reference sequence). V lost 3 bases, J lost 7 bases, and 10 bases lay in between. The CDR3 loop is CAWSPGFEQYF. The CDR3 DNA follows: TGTGCCTGGAGCCCAGGGTTTGAGCAGTACTTC.

This chain uses TRBV28 with TRBJ1-5; no clear D. This CDR3 comprises 12 residues. V lost 5 bases and J lost 12, with 14 bases in between. CDR1 MDHEN and CDR2 SYDVKM come from the germline V gene. The chain's CDR3 is CASSPRRILQHF. The CDR3 DNA reads TGTGCCAGCAGTCCTAGACGGATCCTCCAGCATTTT.

With respect to this clone: Since a far larger clone is one base different, this is likely a read error. The rearrangement joins TRBV28 to TRBJ2-4; no reliable D call. Germline assignment: CDR1 MDHEN and CDR2 SYDVKM. The CDR3 extends over 19 amino acids. Trimming took 3 bases from V and 2 from J, leaving 23 bases between them. The CDR3 DNA reads as TGTGCCAGCAGTTTGTTTCAGTCCACCCACGGGTTGCCCAAAAACATTCAGTACTTC. Its translation: CASSLFQSTHGLPKNIQYF.

The table lists this clone with a count of one. The chain is built from TRBV5-8 and TRBJ2-2; D is possibly TRBD1 or TRBD2 (6 bases each). The length of the CDR3 is 12 residues. Trimming shortened V by 4 bases and J by 6 bases, and 7 bases separated the two germline ends. CDR1 and CDR2 (germline): SGHTS, YDEGEE. CDR3 sequence reads: CASSRGPGELFF. CDR3 nucleotides: TGTGCCAGCAGCCGGGGGCCCGGGGAGCTGTTTTTT.

This clone has a handful of counts. This chain's CDR3 is CASSEQDRFEQYF. Written as DNA, the CDR3 is TGTGCCAGCAGTGAACAGGACAGGTTCGAGCAGTACTTC. The rearrangement joins TRBV6-1 to TRBJ2-7, with 7 bases matching TRBD1. Per germline, CDR1 MNHNS and CDR2 SASEGT. CDR3 size: 13 residues. The trim removed 2 bases at V and 6 bases at J, leaving 4 bases unmatched.

The CDR3 protein is CATSRDGDSFYEQYF. In DNA form, the CDR3 reads TGTGCCACCAGCAGAGATGGCGACTCCTTCTACGAGCAGTACTTC. This chain joins TRBV15 and TRBJ2-7; no definite D call. Trimming pared 0 bases from V and 3 bases from J, leaving 12 bases between. Germline-derived CDR1 and CDR2 are LNHNV and YYDKDF (reference sequence). This CDR3 is built from 15 residues.

The CDR3 nucleotides are TGTGCCAGCAGCTTCCCGGGTAGTAGCGGGAGGGCCGGTGAGCAGTACTTC. This codes for CASSFPGSSGRAGEQYF. The chain has TRBV11-3 and TRBJ2-7, with TRBD2 matching 11 bases. This CDR3 contains 17 residues. The V gene's germline CDR1 is SGHNT and CDR2 YENEEA. V trimming: 3 bases; J trimming: 7 bases; junction bases outside the gene matches: 14.

The genes are TRBV25-1 and TRBJ2-1, with 7 bases that match TRBD2. V was clipped by 1 base and J by 7 bases; unmatched bases: 10. The CDR3 is 16 amino acids. Germline V CDR1 and CDR2: MGHDK, SYGVNS. The CDR3 DNA reads as TGTGCCAGCAGTGAATGGGGGGGAGGGCCGAGGAATGAGCAGTTCTTC. It is translated as CASSEWGGGPRNEQFF.

This clone has only one observation. The sample contains more than one DNA sequence encoding this CDR3. This chain links TRBV5-1 with TRBJ2-5, with 8 bases that match TRBD1. V lost 4 bases, J lost 0 bases, and 2 bases stayed unmatched. This CDR3 is 14 amino acids long. Germline CDR1 reads SGHRS; CDR2 reads YFSETQ. The CDR3: CASSGQGYQETQYF. The CDR3 coding sequence is TGCGCCAGCAGCGGACAGGGCTACCAAGAGACCCAGTACTTC.

To note about this clone: The same CDR3 arises from other DNA sequences in this sample as well. J is TRBJ2-7 and V is TRBV7-9; D remains unclear. V was pared by 6 bases and J by 3 bases, with 6 bases between. The CDR3 extends over 11 amino acids. Germline-derived CDR1 and CDR2 are SEHNR and FQNEAQ (reference sequence). DNA of the CDR3: TGTGCCAGCAGTTTACGCTACGAGCAGTACTTC. This translates into CASSLRYEQYF.

This clone was found once. This sequence joins TRBV6-1 and TRBJ2-1; 12 bases match TRBD2. CDR3 length: 15 residues. V shed 1 base and J 14 bases; nucleotides not matched to a gene: 9. Germline-derived CDR1 and CDR2 are MNHNS and SASEGT. For the CDR3, the DNA is TGTGCCAGCAGTGAAGGGACTAGCGGGATAGGTTCGGAGTTCTTC. Its translation: CASSEGTSGIGSEFF.

This chain uses TRBV5-4 with TRBJ2-1, with D possibly TRBD2 on 6 matching bases. Germline V gives CDR1 SGHNT, CDR2 YYREEE (reference sequence). CDR3 length: 15 amino acids. V lost 3 bases and J lost 2, with 12 bases in between. The CDR3 bases are TGTGCCAGCAGCTCGGAGGGACTCGCCTACAATGAGCAGTTCTTC. It is translated as CASSSEGLAYNEQFF.